This record looks at one TCR beta chain sequence and its context. Measured with immunoSEQ multiplex PCR; TCRdb has only the in-frame clones, and not every one. The sample records 55,000 to 70,000 clones, around four fifths being singletons. The entry originates in a study of OX40 agonist ivuxolimab in advanced cancers. The CDR3 sequence is 16 residues long. Trimming removed 5 bases from V and 4 bases from J; junction bases left unmatched: 11. CDR1 SQVTM and CDR2 ANQGSEA come from the germline V gene. The rearrangement links TRBV29-1 to TRBJ1-2; 12 bases are a match to TRBD1. Sequencing used CD4+ or CD8+ T cells sorted from blood, obtained in a trial of the OX40 agonist ivuxolimab. The clonotype originates from an adult with an advanced solid tumor such as melanoma, head and neck, liver or kidney cancer. CDR3 nucleotide sequence: TGCAGCGTTCTTCCCGGGACAGGGGGCGGCCTCTATGGCTACACCTTC. Translating it yields CSVLPGTGGGLYGYTF.